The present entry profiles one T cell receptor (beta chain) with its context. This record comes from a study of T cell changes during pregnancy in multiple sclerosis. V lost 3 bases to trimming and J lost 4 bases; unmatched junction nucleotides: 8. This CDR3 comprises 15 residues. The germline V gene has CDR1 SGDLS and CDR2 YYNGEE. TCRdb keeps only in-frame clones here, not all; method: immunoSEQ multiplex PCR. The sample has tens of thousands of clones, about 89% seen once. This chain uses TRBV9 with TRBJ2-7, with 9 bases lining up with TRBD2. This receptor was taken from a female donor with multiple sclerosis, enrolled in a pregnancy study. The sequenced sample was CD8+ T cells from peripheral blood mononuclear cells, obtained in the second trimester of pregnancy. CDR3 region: CASSATGTSIYEQYF. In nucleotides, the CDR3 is TGTGCCAGCAGCGCAACCGGGACTAGCATATACGAGCAGTACTTC.